Shown below are 17 T cell receptor beta chains from a single sample sequenced in a study of human T cells and chemical hapten exposure (dated by TCRdb to the early 2020s). Unfractionated whole blood was collected in Tempus Blood RNA tubes, and total RNA was extracted from that blood. Library preparation attached unique molecular identifiers to individual cDNA molecules for quantitative, reproducible TCR counting. TCRdb reprocessed the public reads (quality trimming at Q25 with fastp, clone calling with MiXCR) and kept in-frame beta chains. Entries are consolidated by CDR3 protein sequence, retaining the most common genes and DNA. This sample comprises around 120,000 distinct CDR3 sequences, roughly 8.5% of them detected only once. Roughly 1.5% of the sample belongs to the ten largest clones. Sequenced sample: whole blood. The receptor set was obtained from a human donor in good health. Some clones in this sample may be carry-over from other donors' samples. Donor details come from another sample of the same person, matched by shared clones.

This clonotype was observed at least ten times. V usage is TRBV7-8 and J usage is TRBJ2-5; 9 nucleotides align to TRBD2. Germline trimming cut 1 base from V and 4 bases from J; bases unmatched to any gene: 7. Germline loops: CDR1 SGHVS, CDR2 FQNEAQ. The CDR3 is made up of 16 amino acids. The CDR3 loop reads CASSLGGRAKGETQYF. In DNA form, the CDR3 reads TGTGCCAGCAGCTTAGGCGGGAGGGCCAAGGGAGAGACCCAGTACTTC.

This clonotype showed up many times. This chain connects TRBV6-6 to TRBJ1-4; the D gene is possibly TRBD1 (5 bases). CDR1 MNHNY and CDR2 SVGAGI come from the germline V gene (reference sequence). CDR3 size: 15 residues. V was clipped by 0 bases and J by 8 bases, with 13 bases between them. The CDR3 protein is CASSYSMGQEEKLFF. CDR3 sequence (DNA): TGTGCCAGCAGTTACTCGATGGGGCAGGAGGAAAAACTGTTTTTT.

This chain uses TRBV10-3 with TRBJ2-3, with D perhaps TRBD1 (6 bases). The CDR3 consists of 17 residues. Germline V gene sequence: CDR1 ENHRY, CDR2 SYGVKD. Trimming shortened V by 1 base and J by 3 bases, and 17 bases separated the two germline ends. The CDR3 sequence is CAISEFPTGTITDTQYF. The CDR3 DNA sequence: TGTGCCATCAGTGAGTTCCCTACCGGGACAATAACAGATACGCAGTATTTT.

V usage is TRBV7-2 and J usage is TRBJ2-1; no definite D call. V shed 1 base and J shed 6 bases, with 7 bases lying between them. The germline gives CDR1 SGHTA, CDR2 FQGNSA. CDR3 length: 13 amino acids. In nucleotides, the CDR3 is TGTGCCAGCAGCTTAGGATCCCCCAATGAGCAGTTCTTC. Translation gives CASSLGSPNEQFF.

The table lists this clonotype with many counts. The CDR3 DNA reads TGTGCCAGCAAGAAGGCTGGGAGCAATCAGCCCCAGCATTTT. Amino acid sequence: CASKKAGSNQPQHF. The V call is TRBV6-5, the J call TRBJ1-5; no firm D call. The CDR3 loop spans 14 amino acids. V was cut by 7 bases and J by 1 base, with 11 bases left in between. Germline V gene sequence: CDR1 MNHEY, CDR2 SVGAGI.

This clonotype came up a few times. The DNA of the CDR3 is TGTGCCAGTAGTCCGGGGGGCCTCGGAAACACCATATATTTT. Amino acid sequence: CASSPGGLGNTIYF. The V gene is TRBV19, the J gene TRBJ1-3; maybe TRBD1 (6 bases). The CDR3 is 14 residues long. The V gene lost 5 bases and the J gene lost 4 bases, with 12 bases spanning the gap. Looked up from germline, CDR1 is LNHDA and CDR2 is SQIVND (reference sequence). The complete variable domain, with remaining parts taken from reference TRBV19 and TRBJ1-3, reads DGGITQSPKYLFRKEGQNVTLSCEQNLNHDAMYWYRQDPGQGLRLIYYSQIVNDFQKGDIAEGYSVSREKKESFPLTVTSAQKNPTAFYLCASSPGGLGNTIYFGEGSWLTVV.

There are many counts of this clonotype. This sequence joins TRBV7-2 and TRBJ2-1; TRBD2 matches 12 bases. CDR1 is SGHTA, CDR2 FQGNSA, per germline. This CDR3 is built from 15 residues. The junction had 10 bases not matched to a gene; V was cut back by 4 bases and J by 12 bases. The CDR3: CASSSPGLAGWVQFF. DNA for the CDR3: TGTGCCAGCAGCTCTCCTGGACTAGCGGGATGGGTGCAGTTCTTC.

This clonotype showed up just a few times. V gene TRBV20-1 combines with J gene TRBJ2-3; D call uncertain. The V gene's germline CDR1 is DFQATT and CDR2 SNEGSKA (reference sequence). The length of the CDR3 is 13 residues. V dropped 6 bases and J dropped 6 bases, with 16 bases sitting between them. DNA for the CDR3: TGCAGTGCAACAACCACAACTGGGGATACGCAGTATTTT. This translates into CSATTTTGDTQYF.

This clonotype has only a few counts. The CDR3 is CASSTRGDRAYGYTF. The CDR3 DNA sequence: TGTGCCAGCAGCACCCGGGGAGACAGGGCCTATGGCTACACCTTC. The chain carries TRBV7-2 and TRBJ1-2; TRBD1 agrees at 7 bases. CDR1 is SGHTA and CDR2 is FQGNSA in the germline V gene. With 5 bases clipped from V and 4 bases from J, the junction kept 10 bases outside the gene matches. The CDR3 length is 15 residues.

This clonotype showed up just a few times. The chain carries TRBV4-2 and TRBJ1-5; TRBD1 is a possible D gene (6 bases). Trimming cost V 0 bases and J 5 bases, with 8 bases left between them. Germline V gene lookup returns CDR1 LGHNA and CDR2 YNFKEQ. The CDR3 sequence is 14 residues long. CDR3 region: CASSQDRGHQPQHF. In DNA, the CDR3 is TGTGCCAGCAGCCAAGATCGGGGGCATCAGCCCCAGCATTTT.

This clonotype occurred a few times. The V gene is TRBV19, the J gene TRBJ2-3; 9 bases align to TRBD2. The CDR3 length is 16 residues. CDR1 is LNHDA and CDR2 is SQIVND in the germline V gene (reference sequence). The J segment lost 2 bases and the V segment lost 5 bases, leaving 8 bases of the junction unmatched. The CDR3 DNA sequence: TGTGCCAGTAGTTCCGACCAGCGGGGGGCCACAGATACGCAGTATTTT. As protein: CASSSDQRGATDTQYF.

This clonotype was seen repeatedly, ten times or more. The rearrangement links TRBV29-1 to TRBJ1-4; TRBD1 might be the D (6 bases). Germline V gene lookup returns CDR1 SQVTM and CDR2 ANQGSEA. Trimming shortened V by 3 bases and J by 1 base, and 12 bases separated the two germline ends. This CDR3 region has 15 residues. The CDR3 DNA is TGCAGCGTTGAGGGGGCTCTACTAACTAATGAAAAACTGTTTTTT. Encoded protein: CSVEGALLTNEKLFF.

The chain recombines TRBV12-3 or TRBV12-4 with TRBJ1-6; 7 nucleotides match TRBD1. The CDR3 has 15 amino acids. The V gene end was trimmed by 3 bases and the J gene end by 7 bases; junction bases not matched to a gene: 6. The CDR3 region has the DNA TGTGCCAGCAGTTTGACGGGACAGTACAATTCACCCCTCCACTTT. Residues: CASSLTGQYNSPLHF.

This clonotype was picked up many times. The rearrangement joins TRBV7-7 to TRBJ2-2; 9 bases are a match to TRBD1. Per germline, CDR1 SSHAT and CDR2 FNYEAQ (reference sequence). The CDR3 has 15 amino acids. The V gene end was trimmed by 4 bases and the J gene end by 6 bases; junction bases not matched to a gene: 6. CDR3 region: CASSSGTGSAGELFF. The CDR3 nucleotides read TGTGCCAGCAGCTCCGGGACAGGGAGTGCCGGGGAGCTGTTTTTT.

There are many counts of this clonotype. This chain uses TRBV20-1 with TRBJ1-5; D remains unclear. The ends were cut back, 3 bases at V and 3 bases at J, with 9 bases in the middle. This CDR3 contains 13 residues. CDR1 and CDR2 from the germline V gene are DFQATT and SNEGSKA (reference sequence). The CDR3 is CSASHVSNQPQHF. The CDR3 nucleotides read TGCAGTGCTAGTCACGTTTCCAATCAGCCCCAGCATTTT.

This clonotype was observed many times. This chain uses TRBV6-1 with TRBJ1-2, with 7 nucleotides matching TRBD1. The germline V gene has CDR1 MNHNS and CDR2 SASEGT. CDR3 size: 13 residues. V dropped 7 bases and J dropped 8; count of bases not matched to a gene: 10. The CDR3 sequence is CASNPDRAGGYTF. CDR3 nucleotides: TGTGCCAGCAACCCAGACAGGGCAGGCGGCTACACCTTC.

This clonotype was found a few times. The V call is TRBV5-6, the J call TRBJ2-1, with TRBD1 identical over 9 bases. V dropped 2 bases and J dropped 0; count of bases not matched to a gene: 6. There are 17 residues in the CDR3. Germline values: CDR1 SGHDT, CDR2 YYEEEE. Here the CDR3 reads CASSFAGQGHSYNEQFF. The CDR3 DNA reads as TGTGCCAGCAGCTTTGCCGGACAGGGGCACTCCTACAATGAGCAGTTCTTC.